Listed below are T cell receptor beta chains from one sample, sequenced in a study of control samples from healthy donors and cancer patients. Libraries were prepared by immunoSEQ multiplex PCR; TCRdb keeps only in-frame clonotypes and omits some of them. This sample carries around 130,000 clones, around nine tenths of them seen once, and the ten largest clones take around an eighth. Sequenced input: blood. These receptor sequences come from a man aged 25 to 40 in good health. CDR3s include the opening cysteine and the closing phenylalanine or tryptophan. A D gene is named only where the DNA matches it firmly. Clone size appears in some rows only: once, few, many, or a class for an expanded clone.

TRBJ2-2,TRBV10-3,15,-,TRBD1,CAISAGTGNTGELFF,TGTGCCATTTCCGCCGGGACAGGGAACACCGGGGAGCTGTTTTTT
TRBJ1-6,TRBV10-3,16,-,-,CAIRADRASYNSPLHF,TGTGCCATCAGAGCGGACAGAGCCTCATATAATTCACCCCTCCACTTT
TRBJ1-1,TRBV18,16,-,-,CASSPLSGNRDTEAFF,TGTGCCAGCTCACCCCTTTCGGGGAATAGGGACACTGAAGCTTTCTTT
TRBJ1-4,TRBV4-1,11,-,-,CASKEYEKLFF,TGCGCCAGCAAGGAATATGAAAAACTGTTTTTT
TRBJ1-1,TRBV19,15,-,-,CASSRAGVVDTEAFF,TGTGCCAGTAGTAGGGCAGGGGTAGTAGACACTGAAGCTTTCTTT
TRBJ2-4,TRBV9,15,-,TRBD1,CASSVNAGQGNIQYF,TGTGCCAGCAGCGTAAATGCGGGACAGGGAAACATTCAGTACTTC
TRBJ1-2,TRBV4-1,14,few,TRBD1,CASSQDRGRYGYTF,TGCGCCAGCAGCCAGGACAGGGGAAGGTATGGCTACACCTTC
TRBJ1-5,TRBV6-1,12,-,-,CASSEGAQPQHF,TGTGCCAGCAGTGAAGGGGCTCAGCCCCAGCATTTT
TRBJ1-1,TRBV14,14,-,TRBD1,CASSQGYRGTEAFF,TGTGCCAGCAGCCAAGGATACAGGGGCACTGAAGCTTTCTTT
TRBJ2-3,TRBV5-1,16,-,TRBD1,CASSLSGTGGTDTQYF,TGCGCCAGCAGCTTATCCGGGACAGGGGGCACAGATACGCAGTATTTT
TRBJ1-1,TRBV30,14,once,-,CAWGREVMNTEAFF,TGTGCCTGGGGCCGGGAGGTCATGAACACTGAAGCTTTCTTT
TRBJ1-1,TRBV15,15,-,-,CATSRAFLENTEAFF,TGTGCCACCAGCAGAGCCTTTCTGGAGAACACTGAAGCTTTCTTT
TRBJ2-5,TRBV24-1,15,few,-,CATSDATRSGETQYF,TGTGCCACCAGTGACGCGACTAGGTCTGGGGAGACCCAGTACTTC
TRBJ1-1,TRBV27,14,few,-,CASSPSTGFTEAFF,TGTGCCAGCAGTCCCTCCACAGGGTTTACTGAAGCTTTCTTT
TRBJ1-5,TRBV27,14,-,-,CASSLSRGNQPQHF,TGTGCCAGCAGTTTATCTAGGGGCAATCAGCCCCAGCATTTT
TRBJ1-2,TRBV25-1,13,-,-,CAILGQFNYGYTF,TGTGCCATCTTAGGACAGTTTAACTATGGCTACACCTTC
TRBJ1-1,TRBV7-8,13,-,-,CASSLAQNTEAFF,TGTGCCAGCAGCTTAGCCCAGAACACTGAAGCTTTCTTT
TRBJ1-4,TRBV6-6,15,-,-,CASSYPGLVGEKLFF,TGTGCCAGCAGTTACCCCGGGCTAGTAGGTGAAAAACTGTTTTTT
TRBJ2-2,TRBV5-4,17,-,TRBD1,CASSLGGQGAGTGELFF,TGTGCCAGCAGCCTCGGGGGACAGGGGGCGGGCACCGGGGAGCTGTTTTTT
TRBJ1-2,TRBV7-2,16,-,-,CASSLASGRRNYGYTF,TGTGCCAGCAGCTTAGCTTCGGGGAGGCGTAACTATGGCTACACCTTC
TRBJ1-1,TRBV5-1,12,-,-,CASSLRGRGAFF,TGCGCCAGCAGCTTGAGAGGGCGTGGAGCTTTCTTT
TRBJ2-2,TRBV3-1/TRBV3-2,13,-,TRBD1,CASSPPDRSKLFF,TGTGCCAGCAGCCCTCCGGACAGGAGCAAGCTGTTTTTT
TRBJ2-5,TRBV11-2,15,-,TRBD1,CASSDPTGAMETQYF,TGTGCCAGCAGCGACCCGACAGGGGCTATGGAGACCCAGTACTTC
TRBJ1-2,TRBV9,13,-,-,CASSVGQNYGYTF,TGTGCCAGCAGCGTAGGTCAGAATTATGGCTACACCTTC
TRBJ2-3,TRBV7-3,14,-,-,CASSPGLGTDTQYF,TGTGCCAGCAGCCCGGGACTGGGCACAGATACGCAGTATTTT
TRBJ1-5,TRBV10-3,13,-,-,CAISRSANQPQHF,TGTGCCATCTCTAGGTCGGCTAATCAGCCCCAGCATTTT
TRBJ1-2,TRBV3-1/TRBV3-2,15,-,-,CASSQGARGNYGYTF,TGTGCCAGCAGCCAGGGGGCTCGGGGCAACTATGGCTACACCTTC
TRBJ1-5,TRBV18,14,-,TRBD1,CASSLGQVDQPQHF,TGTGCCAGCTCACTCGGACAGGTTGATCAGCCCCAGCATTTT
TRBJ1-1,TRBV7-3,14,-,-,CASSSVAGDTEAFF,TGTGCCAGCAGCTCGGTAGCGGGGGACACTGAAGCTTTCTTT
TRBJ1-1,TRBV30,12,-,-,CAWSDSGWKAFF,TGTGCCTGGAGTGACTCAGGGTGGAAAGCTTTCTTT
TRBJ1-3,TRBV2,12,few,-,CASRAGGNTIYF,TGTGCCAGCAGGGCAGGGGGAAACACCATATATTTT
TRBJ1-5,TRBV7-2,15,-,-,CASSLEAGGNQPQHF,TGTGCCAGCAGCTTGGAGGCGGGGGGCAATCAGCCCCAGCATTTT
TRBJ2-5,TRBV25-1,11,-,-,CASSEGDTQYF,TGTGCCAGCAGTGAGGGGGACACCCAGTACTTC
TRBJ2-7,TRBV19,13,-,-,CASSTGRTYEQYF,TGTGCCAGTAGTACGGGTAGGACCTACGAGCAGTACTTC
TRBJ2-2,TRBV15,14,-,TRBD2,CATSRLAGGRELFF,TGTGCCACCAGCAGACTGGCGGGGGGGCGGGAGCTGTTTTTT
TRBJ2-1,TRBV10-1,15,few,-,CASSSLGRGYNEQFF,TGCGCCAGCAGTTCCTTGGGGAGGGGGTACAATGAGCAGTTCTTC
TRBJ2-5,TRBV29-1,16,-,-,CSVNGVGGARLETQYF,TGCAGCGTTAATGGGGTAGGGGGAGCGCGCTTGGAGACCCAGTACTTC
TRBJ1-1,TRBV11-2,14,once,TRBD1,CASSQQGINTEAFF,TGTGCCAGCAGCCAACAGGGGATCAACACTGAAGCTTTCTTT
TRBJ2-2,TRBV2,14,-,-,CASMPGSVTGELFF,TGTGCCAGCATGCCGGGGTCTGTGACCGGGGAGCTGTTTTTT
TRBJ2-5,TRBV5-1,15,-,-,CASSLRGSGGETQYF,TGCGCCAGCAGCTTGCGGGGATCGGGTGGAGAGACCCAGTACTTC
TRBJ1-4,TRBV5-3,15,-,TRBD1,CARSYPGQTNEKLFF,TGTGCCAGAAGCTATCCGGGACAGACTAATGAAAAACTGTTTTTT